The T cell receptor (beta chain) under discussion was sequenced for a study of blood T cells in healthy people across ages. This CDR3 spans 14 amino acids. Germline lookup yields CDR1 SGHRS and CDR2 YFSETQ. Using a J-beta primer mix together with a sample-barcoded 5' primer, a second PCR was run for about 7 to 12 cycles. MiXCR, run by TCRdb on the 5' RACE reads, gives a single entry per CDR3 protein. The sample contains more than 650,000 distinct CDR3 sequences, around a fifth of which appear only once. In regard to this clonotype: With a much larger clone just one base away, this may be a read error.

The sample was blood. The sequence came from a man in his 70s in good health. The chain joins TRBV5-1 to TRBJ2-5, with D unclear. Near its end, the DNA agrees better with TRBJ2-1, so the J call may be wrong. The CDR3 region is CASSLAPPRNGQFF. The CDR3 bases are TGCGCCAGCAGCTTGGCCCCACCGAGGAATGGGCAGTTCTTC.